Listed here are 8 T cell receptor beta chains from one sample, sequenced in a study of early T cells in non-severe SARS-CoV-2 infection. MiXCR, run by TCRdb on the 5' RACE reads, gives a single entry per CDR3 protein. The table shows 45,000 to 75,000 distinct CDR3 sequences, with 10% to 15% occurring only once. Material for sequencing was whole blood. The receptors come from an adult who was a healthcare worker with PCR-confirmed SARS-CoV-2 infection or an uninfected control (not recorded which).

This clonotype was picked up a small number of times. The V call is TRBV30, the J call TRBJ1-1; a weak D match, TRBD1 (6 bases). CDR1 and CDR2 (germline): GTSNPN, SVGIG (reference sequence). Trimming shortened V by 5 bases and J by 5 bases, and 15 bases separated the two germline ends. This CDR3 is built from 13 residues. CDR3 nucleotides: TGTGCCTGGGCAATGGGGGCGGTTACTGAAGCTTTCTTT. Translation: CAWAMGAVTEAFF. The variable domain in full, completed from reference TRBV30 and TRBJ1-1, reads SQTIHQWPATLVQPVGSPLSLECTVEGTSNPNLYWYRQAAGRGLQLLFYSVGIGQISSEVPQNLSASRPQDRQFILSSKKLLLSDSGFYLCAWAMGAVTEAFFGQGTRLTVV.

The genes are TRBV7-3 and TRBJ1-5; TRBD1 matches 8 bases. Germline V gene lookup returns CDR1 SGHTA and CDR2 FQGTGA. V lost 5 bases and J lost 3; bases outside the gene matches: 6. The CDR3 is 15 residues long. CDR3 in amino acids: CASSPTGGINQPQHF. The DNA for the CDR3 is TGTGCCAGCAGCCCTACAGGGGGGATCAATCAGCCCCAGCATTTT.

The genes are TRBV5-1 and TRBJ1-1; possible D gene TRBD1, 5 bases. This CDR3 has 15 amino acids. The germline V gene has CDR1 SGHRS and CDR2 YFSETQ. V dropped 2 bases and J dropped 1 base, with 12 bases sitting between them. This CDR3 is CASSFGAHSNTEAFF. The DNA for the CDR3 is TGCGCCAGCAGCTTTGGGGCTCACTCGAACACTGAAGCTTTCTTT.

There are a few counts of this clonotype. Written as DNA, the CDR3 is TGCGCCAGCAGTTCTAGCGGGGGACTTAACACCGGGGAGCTGTTTTTT. It encodes CASSSSGGLNTGELFF. The V gene is TRBV10-2, the J gene TRBJ2-2, with 10 bases matching TRBD2. From germline, CDR1 is WSHSY and CDR2 SAAADI. The CDR3 sequence is 16 residues long. The junction had 5 bases not matched to a gene; V was cut back by 5 bases and J by 2 bases.

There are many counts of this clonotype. The chain's CDR3 is CSVEPSGVYGYTF. As DNA, the CDR3 is TGCAGCGTTGAACCCAGTGGAGTCTATGGCTACACCTTC. This sequence joins TRBV29-1 and TRBJ1-2, with unresolved D. Trimming removed 2 bases at V and 4 bases at J, with 11 bases between. The CDR3 has 13 amino acids. The germline CDR1 and CDR2 sequences are SQVTM and ANQGSEA.

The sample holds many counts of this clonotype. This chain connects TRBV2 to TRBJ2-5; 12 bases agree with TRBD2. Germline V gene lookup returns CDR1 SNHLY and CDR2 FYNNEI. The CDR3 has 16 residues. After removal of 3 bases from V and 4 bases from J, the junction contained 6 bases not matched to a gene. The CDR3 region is CASSDPSGGARETQYF. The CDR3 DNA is TGTGCCAGCAGTGACCCTAGCGGGGGGGCCAGAGAGACCCAGTACTTC.

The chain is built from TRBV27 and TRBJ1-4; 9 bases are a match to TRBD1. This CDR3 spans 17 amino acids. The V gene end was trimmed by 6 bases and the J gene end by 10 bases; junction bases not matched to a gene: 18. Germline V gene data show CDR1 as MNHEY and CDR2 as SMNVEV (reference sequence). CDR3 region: CASSPIRDRDLARKLFF. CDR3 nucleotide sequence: TGTGCCAGCAGCCCAATCCGGGACAGGGACCTGGCGCGAAAACTGTTTTTT.

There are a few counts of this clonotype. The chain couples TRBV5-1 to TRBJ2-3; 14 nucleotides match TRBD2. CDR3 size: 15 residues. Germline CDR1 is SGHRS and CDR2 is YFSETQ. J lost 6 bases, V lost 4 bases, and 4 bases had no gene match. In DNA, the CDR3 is TGCGCCAGCAGCCGGACTAGCGGGGGGATGGATACGCAGTATTTT. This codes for CASSRTSGGMDTQYF.